Listed here is a single T cell receptor (beta chain). The sample originates from a study of Ad26.COV2.S vaccination and SARS-CoV-2 variants. Study background: A participant enrolled in the COV1001 Ad26.COV2.S trial arm provided the sample. Ad26.COV2.S given intramuscularly, once or twice 56 days apart.

This table comes from immunoSEQ multiplex PCR, and its TCRdb copy is limited to in-frame clones, with some not included. The table lists about 350,000 clones, 88% of them singletons. Treatment here: over 15 received Ad26.COV2.S at low or high dose, single or two shots; roughly five received placebo; per-sample allocation not given. After the first vaccine or placebo injection, samples were drawn on day 63. The CDR3 runs 14 residues. Germline CDR1 LNHDA, CDR2 SQIVND (reference sequence). V shed 8 bases and J shed 5 bases, with 16 bases lying between them. The sequence was obtained from a person between 18 and 65 years old who received the Ad26.COV2.S COVID-19 vaccine or a placebo. The sample here was peripheral blood, taken in a trial of Ad26.COV2.S vaccine versus placebo. The chain links TRBV19 to TRBJ1-5; D is unresolved. The CDR3 DNA reads TGTGCCAGTCTTGGAGGGCAGCCTTATCAGCCCCAGCATTTT. Its translation is CASLGGQPYQPQHF.